This T cell receptor beta chain originates from a study of T-cell memory formation after mild COVID-19 (dated by TCRdb to 2020 to 2023). Some background on the complete study: TCR sequence clusters from the two donors were largely donor specific. In a couple of donors, T-cell clones that expanded and contracted after mild COVID-19 were followed by sequencing TCRalpha and TCRbeta repertoires longitudinally. The cohort was made up of two young adult volunteers, one female and one male, who were previously healthy.

The study at large found these results: Contracting CD4+ clones turned up mainly in the CM and EM memory subsets, whereas EMRA was where CD8+ clones were enriched. SARS-CoV-2 specificity was not confirmed for the second-wave clones peaking on day 37. Balanced CD4/CD8 phenotypes were observed for clones contracting from day 15 to 85, whereas a bias towards CD4+ was observed for a second wave of clones expanding from day 15 to 37. Some responding clones were detected in pre-infection memory, suggesting pre-existing cross-reactive memory T cells joined the SARS-CoV-2 response. Only a couple of mild cases were covered by the study, and larger cohorts that include severe cases with pre-infection samples were considered necessary.

This clonotype was seen a handful of times. Its antigen has not been determined. No base-level quality is on record; no much larger clone is a single base apart. Sequencing was carried out with an Illumina NovaSeq 6000. TCRalpha and TCRbeta cDNA libraries were built by 5'RACE with constant-segment primers, adding sample barcodes and unique molecular identifiers. Trizol reagent was used to extract RNA from every sample. Library amplification was performed in two PCR steps, and a second sample barcode and Illumina TruSeq adapters were introduced in the second step. Libraries were sequenced on an Illumina NovaSeq with 2 x 150 bp paired-end reads. Per the original workflow: Reads were demultiplexed and collapsed into UMI-guided consensus sequences with migec v1.2.7. Using mixcr v2.1.11, the UMI consensuses were aligned to TRA and TRB V and J templates and assembled into clonotypes. Expanded or contracted clonotypes were those called significant by both edgeR and NoisET, with noise models trained on biological replicates. For edgeR calls, the cutoffs were a false discovery rate-adjusted p below 0.01 and a log2 fold-change threshold of 1. As an exploratory analysis of dynamics, max-normalized trajectories of the 1000 most abundant clonotypes were examined by PCA with hierarchical clustering. Separately sequenced CD4+ and CD8+ repertoires were used to assign a CD4 or CD8 phenotype to each responding clone. The public reads were reprocessed in TCRdb via fastp at Q25 and MiXCR, keeping in-frame beta chains. Each CDR3 protein gets just one entry, which takes the most common genes and DNA from the rows behind it. TCRdb, not the original authors, processed these V and J calls. The sample profile shows more than 350,000 distinct CDR3 sequences; approximately 21% of them were found once. The biggest ten clones account for about 12% of the sample.

Trimming removed 3 bases from V and 4 bases from J; the gene matches leave 5 bases unexplained. CDR1 and CDR2, per the germline V gene, are SQVTM and ANQGSEA. Including cysteine and phenylalanine, the CDR3 has 14 amino acids. The only DNA kept is the CDR3, 42 bases in frame from the first base. Ficoll-Paque density gradient centrifugation was the method used to isolate PBMCs. The TCR originated in an adult woman who had mild COVID-19 (a few samples of this study predate the infection). The sample titles of this study are shuffled in the database, so cell type and time point are left out; the donor was told from shared clones. The rearranged segments are TRBV29-1 and TRBJ1-2; TRBD1 fits 10 bases in the junction. Material for sequencing was PBMCs or a T cell subset sorted from them (not recorded which). At the DNA level, the sequence is TGCAGCGTTGATTTGGGACAGGGGACCTATGGCTACACCTTC. Its coded protein is CSVDLGQGTYGYTF. Outside the CDR3, residues come from the reference TRBV29-1 and TRBJ1-2 proteins, so the full variable domain is: SAVISQKPSRDICQRGTSLTIQCQVDSQVTMMFWYRQQPGQSLTLIATANQGSEATYESGFVIDKFPISRPNLTFSTLTVSNMSPEDSSIYLCSVDLGQGTYGYTFGSGTRLTVV.